The sequence of this T cell receptor beta chain was determined in a study of shared clonotypes between healthy human individuals. Across the study: Donors were a couple of women and a few men aged 18 to 49.

Per germline, CDR1 SGHRS and CDR2 YFSETQ. V was clipped by 5 bases and J by 6 bases, with 11 bases between them. The CDR3 consists of 13 residues. Of note for this clone: Antigen specificity is unknown.

Generated by immunoSEQ multiplex PCR, the TCRdb table keeps only in-frame clones and is missing some. The sample records hundreds of thousands of clones, about 96% being singletons. Findings of the study overall: The four-donor shared clonotypes exceeded non-shared clonotypes in generation probability, with non-shared ones scoring lower. Among four donors, roughly 5.4% of naive CD4 clonotypes were found in common. Relative to memory subsets, naive subsets generally showed larger estimated richness.

The chain has TRBV5-1 and TRBJ2-2, with D perhaps TRBD2 (5 bases). The origin of this receptor is a young man in good health. Sequenced input: memory CD8+ T cells sorted from blood. The sample's subset: CD45RO+ cells pooled with CCR7-negative TemRA cells. CDR3 in DNA: TGCGCCAGCAGTCCCGACTACCCCGGGGAGCTGTTTTTT. It codes for CASSPDYPGELFF.